This entry lists 2 T cell receptor beta chains sequenced from one sample in a study of response to subunit inactivated influenza vaccine. TCRdb independently ran MiXCR on the RT-PCR reads; one entry per CDR3 protein. The sample has over 300,000 distinct CDR3 sequences, 21% seen once; the top ten hold roughly a tenth. Material: PBMCs from blood, obtained 21 months after vaccination. Every receptor here comes from a man between 50 and 70 years old who received an inactivated influenza vaccine.

The sample holds a few counts of this clonotype. The chain joins TRBV27 to TRBJ2-7; TRBD2 matches 9 bases. CDR1 and CDR2 (germline): MNHEY, SMNVEV (reference sequence). This CDR3 comprises 18 residues. V lost 4 bases to trimming and J lost 4 bases; unmatched junction nucleotides: 17. Here the CDR3 DNA reads TGTGCCAGCAGTTCCCCCCGCGGGAGGGCCGATTGGGGGTACGAGCAGTACTTC. Amino acids: CASSSPRGRADWGYEQYF.

This clonotype showed up just a few times. The genes are TRBV6-1 and TRBJ1-2; D might be TRBD1 (5 bases). With 10 bases removed from V and 8 bases from J, the gap between germline ends came to 29 bases. Germline V lookup: CDR1 MNHNS, CDR2 SASEGT. CDR3 size: 16 residues. The CDR3 DNA reads as TGTGCCACCCGCAGACAGCTAGCTGGGGATGTAAGCGGCTACACCTTC. It encodes CATRRQLAGDVSGYTF.